The 23 T cell receptor beta chains given below trace back to one sample, sequenced in a study of Ad26.COV2.S vaccination and SARS-CoV-2 variants (dated by TCRdb to the early 2020s). Library generation was performed with the immunoSEQ multiplex PCR assay. Held by TCRdb, this immuneACCESS table contains in-frame sequences only and omits some clones. Under half of the omission traces to an unresolved V gene where checked; the cause of the rest is unknown. Recorded for this sample are about 400,000 clones; 89% of them occurred a single time. The leading ten clones occupy 1.5% to 2% of the sample. The label giving this sample's treatment or condition can be read as: some 19 received Ad26.COV2.S at low or high dose, single or two shots; several received placebo; per-sample allocation not given. Repertoires of vaccine and placebo recipients were sequenced from samples taken on day 63 after the first injection.

The sample here was peripheral blood, taken in a trial of Ad26.COV2.S vaccine versus placebo. All receptors derive from a person between 18 and 59 years old who received the Ad26.COV2.S COVID-19 vaccine or a placebo.

The J gene is TRBJ1-1, the V gene TRBV28, with D tentatively TRBD1 (5 bases). The germline V and J ends were trimmed by 7 bases and 5 bases, with 14 bases remaining between them. This CDR3 region has 13 residues. CDR1 and CDR2 from the germline V gene are MDHEN and SYDVKM. The DNA of the CDR3 is TGTGCCAGCAAAGCCGGGGCTTGGACTGAAGCTTTCTTT. Encoded protein: CASKAGAWTEAFF.

The rearrangement joins TRBV18 to TRBJ2-1; a weak D match, TRBD2 (5 bases). The CDR3 contains 15 residues. In germline, CDR1 is KGHSH, CDR2 LQKENI. V gave up 1 base and J gave up 9 bases, with 16 bases separating them. In nucleotides, the CDR3 is TGTGCCAGCTCACCACGAAATAGCGTAAGCGCTGAGCAGTTCTTC. Its translation is CASSPRNSVSAEQFF.

V usage is TRBV10-1 and J usage is TRBJ2-7; possible D gene TRBD1, 6 bases. Germline lookup yields CDR1 WNHNN and CDR2 SYGVQD (reference sequence). The CDR3 length is 13 residues. Trimming took off 4 bases at V and 7 bases at J, with 14 bases between the two ends. The chain's CDR3 is CASSANRVGEQYF. The CDR3 DNA follows: TGCGCCAGCAGTGCAAACAGGGTCGGGGAGCAGTACTTC.

The CDR3 region has the DNA TGTGCCAGCAGCACTGCAGCTTGGCGGGAGGGCGGCGAGCAGTACTTC. Protein sequence: CASSTAAWREGGEQYF. The chain links TRBV9 to TRBJ2-7; 9 bases map to TRBD2. Germline CDR1 is SGDLS and CDR2 is YYNGEE. This CDR3 comprises 16 residues. The trim removed 4 bases at V and 6 bases at J, leaving 14 bases unmatched.

The J gene is TRBJ1-1, the V gene TRBV5-4; 8 bases are a match to TRBD1. J lost 2 bases, V lost 0 bases, and 6 bases had no gene match. Germline V gene sequence: CDR1 SGHNT, CDR2 YYREEE (reference sequence). CDR3 size: 16 residues. Here the CDR3 DNA reads TGTGCCAGCAGCTTGGGACAGGGGATAGGAAACACTGAAGCTTTCTTT. Translated, it gives CASSLGQGIGNTEAFF.

The chain uses TRBV5-1 and TRBJ2-6, with D perhaps TRBD1 (8 bases). Between the trimmed V and J ends, which lost 3 bases and 0 bases, there was a span of 13 bases. Germline lookup yields CDR1 SGHRS and CDR2 YFSETQ. The CDR3 extends over 17 amino acids. The CDR3 here is CASSSGGQASGANVLTF. CDR3 DNA: TGCGCCAGCAGCTCGGGGGGACAGGCCTCTGGGGCCAACGTCCTGACTTTC.

The chain combines TRBV27 with TRBJ1-4, with D unclear. This CDR3 region has 15 residues. Germline CDR1 reads MNHEY; CDR2 reads SMNVEV (reference sequence). Trimming left V 6 bases short and J 0 bases short, with 11 bases between. In nucleotides, the CDR3 is TGTGCCAGCAGGAATCAGACGACAACTAATGAAAAACTGTTTTTT. This encodes CASRNQTTTNEKLFF.

CDR3 in DNA: TGTGCCATCAGCTCGGGACTAGCGGGAGCTGATACGCAGTATTTT. This codes for CAISSGLAGADTQYF. The chain recombines TRBV10-3 with TRBJ2-3; TRBD2 matches 14 bases. The CDR3 spans 15 residues. Germline assignment: CDR1 ENHRY and CDR2 SYGVKD. Trimming cost V 6 bases and J 6 bases; bases outside gene matches: 5.

V is TRBV11-1 and J is TRBJ2-1; D might be TRBD2 (6 bases). The length of the CDR3 is 13 residues. From germline, CDR1 is SGHAT and CDR2 FQDESV (reference sequence). Trimming removed 5 bases at V and 9 bases at J, with 14 bases between. Written as DNA, the CDR3 is TGTGCCAGCAGCCCGCTTGACGGGGGTGAGCAGTTCTTC. This sequence encodes CASSPLDGGEQFF.

The rearrangement uses TRBV2 and TRBJ2-5; the D call may be TRBD1 or TRBD2 (5 bases each). Trimming removed 6 bases from V and 6 bases from J, with 17 bases in between. The germline CDR1 and CDR2 sequences are SNHLY and FYNNEI. CDR3 length equals 14 residues. CDR3 nucleotides: TGTGCCAGCAGGAGGGACCTCCCAGGTCAGACCCAGTACTTC. It specifies CASRRDLPGQTQYF.

The CDR3 nucleotides are TGTGCCAGCAGCCGGATAAGTGAGCAGTTCTTC. It translates to CASSRISEQFF. The chain is built from TRBV11-2 and TRBJ2-1; D unclear. The V end was cut by 5 bases, the J end by 9 bases, with 8 bases between. Germline V gene data show CDR1 as SGHAT and CDR2 as FQNNGV. The CDR3 loop spans 11 amino acids.

The chain couples TRBV7-2 to TRBJ1-4; D may be TRBD1 (6 bases). This CDR3 contains 15 residues. The V gene's germline CDR1 is SGHTA and CDR2 FQGNSA. Trimming removed 1 base from V and 4 bases from J, with 10 bases in between. The CDR3 here is CASSLDGGVNEKLFF. The CDR3 coding sequence is TGTGCCAGCAGCTTAGATGGGGGCGTTAATGAAAAACTGTTTTTT.

The rearrangement links TRBV15 to TRBJ2-7, with a possible D match to TRBD1 (7 bases). Germline CDR1 and CDR2: LNHNV and YYDKDF (reference sequence). This CDR3 is 14 amino acids long. V dropped 5 bases and J dropped 5 bases, with 16 bases sitting between them. The CDR3: CATSPGGPADEQYF. CDR3 coding DNA: TGTGCCACCAGCCCAGGGGGGCCCGCCGACGAGCAGTACTTC.

The J gene is TRBJ2-2, the V gene TRBV5-1, with 14 bases fitting TRBD2. Losses at the gene ends were 0 bases for V and 7 bases for J; bases not matched to a gene: 5. The CDR3 length is 17 residues. Looked up from germline, CDR1 is SGHRS and CDR2 is YFSETQ. CDR3 amino acids: CASSLGLAGGPGGELFF. In nucleotides, the CDR3 is TGCGCCAGCAGCTTGGGACTAGCGGGAGGGCCTGGCGGGGAGCTGTTTTTT.

J is TRBJ2-4 and V is TRBV10-3; 8 nucleotides align to TRBD1. From germline, CDR1 is ENHRY and CDR2 SYGVKD. V dropped 6 bases and J dropped 8; count of bases not matched to a gene: 6. The CDR3 is 13 amino acids. The CDR3 DNA follows: TGTGCCATCAGGGGGACAGGAGATCACATTCAGTACTTC. Protein: CAIRGTGDHIQYF.

The rearrangement uses TRBV2 and TRBJ1-4; 10 bases map to TRBD1. This CDR3 has 14 amino acids. The J segment lost 7 bases and the V segment lost 5 bases, leaving 4 bases of the junction unmatched. CDR1 SNHLY and CDR2 FYNNEI come from the germline V gene. In DNA, the CDR3 is TGTGCCAGCAGTCCGGGACAGGGGACTGAAAAACTGTTTTTT. This encodes CASSPGQGTEKLFF. Supplemented by reference TRBV2 and TRBJ1-4, the full variable domain reads EPEVTQTPSHQVTQMGQEVILRCVPISNHLYFYWYRQILGQKVEFLVSFYNNEISEKSEIFDDQFSVERPDGSNFTLKIRSTKLEDSAMYFCASSPGQGTEKLFFGSGTQLSVL.

The chain combines TRBV25-1 with TRBJ2-1; perhaps TRBD2 as D (5 bases). Germline CDR1 MGHDK, CDR2 SYGVNS. V shed 1 base and J shed 8 bases, with 21 bases lying between them. The CDR3 has 17 residues. CDR3 amino acids: CASSESLDSAREYEQFF. The DNA for the CDR3 is TGTGCCAGCAGTGAATCTCTGGACTCGGCTAGGGAATATGAGCAGTTCTTC.

The CDR3 DNA is TGTGCCAGCAGTTCGGACAGCTACGAGCAGTACTTC. Its protein product is CASSSDSYEQYF. This rearrangement joins TRBV6-6 to TRBJ2-7; D is possibly TRBD1 (6 bases). Trimming removed 4 bases from V and 3 bases from J, with 7 bases in between. Germline CDR1 is MNHNY and CDR2 is SVGAGI (reference sequence). The CDR3 length is 12 residues.

The genes are TRBV6-6 and TRBJ2-7; a possible D gene is TRBD2 (5 bases). The length of the CDR3 is 13 residues. V was shortened by 4 bases and J by 0 bases, with 7 bases between the two germline ends. Per germline, CDR1 MNHNY and CDR2 SVGAGI (reference sequence). The CDR3 nucleotides read TGTGCCAGCAGTTTGGGAGACTCCTACGAGCAGTACTTC. Translation gives CASSLGDSYEQYF.

This chain connects TRBV11-3 to TRBJ2-1; the D is unclear. V was cut by 0 bases and J by 8 bases, with 8 bases left in between. Germline V gives CDR1 SGHNT, CDR2 YENEEA. The CDR3 loop spans 13 amino acids. CDR3 sequence: CASSLEVSDEQFF. The CDR3 DNA reads TGTGCCAGCAGCTTAGAAGTTTCCGATGAGCAGTTCTTC.

The rearrangement links TRBV5-4 to TRBJ2-3; D unclear. Germline V gene data show CDR1 as SGHNT and CDR2 as YYREEE (reference sequence). V lost 2 bases to trimming and J lost 10 bases, with 17 bases between them. The CDR3 extends over 14 amino acids. CDR3 DNA sequence: TGTGCCAGCAGCTTCGCCGGGCCTCGAGACGCGCAGTATTTT. It translates to CASSFAGPRDAQYF.

CDR3 protein: CASSRRTGAYGYTF. The CDR3 DNA reads as TGTGCCAGCAGCCGGCGGACAGGAGCCTATGGCTACACCTTC. This chain uses TRBV7-2 with TRBJ1-2; 7 nucleotides align to TRBD1. Germline V gene sequence: CDR1 SGHTA, CDR2 FQGNSA. After removal of 5 bases from V and 4 bases from J, the junction contained 7 bases not matched to a gene. The CDR3 contains 14 residues. Complete variable domain (other parts from reference TRBV7-2 and TRBJ1-2): GAGVSQSPSNKVTEKGKDVELRCDPISGHTALYWYRQSLGQGLEFLIYFQGNSAPDKSGLPSDRFSAERTGGSVSTLTIQRTQQEDSAVYLCASSRRTGAYGYTFGSGTRLTVV.

The chain recombines TRBV6-2 or TRBV6-3 with TRBJ1-5; 10 positions match TRBD1. Germline V gene data show CDR1 as MNHEY and CDR2 as SVGEGT. The CDR3 is made up of 14 amino acids. The J segment lost 6 bases and the V segment lost 6 bases, leaving 5 bases of the junction unmatched. CDR3 amino acids: CASSRQGASQPQHF. CDR3 nucleotide sequence: TGTGCCAGCAGCCGACAGGGGGCCTCTCAGCCCCAGCATTTT.